This is a list of T cell receptor beta chains from one sample in a study of T cell repertoires in cytomegalovirus infection. One entry per CDR3 protein results from TCRdb running MiXCR on the reads. Of 150,000 to 190,000 distinct CDR3 sequences detected, around 20% appear once; the ten largest clones hold approximately 11%. Input material: PBMCs. These receptors were collected from a human donor in good health (CMV status not recorded). Some clones in this sample may be carry-over from other donors' samples. Each CDR3 is given with its conserved first and last residue. A D gene is named only where the DNA matches it firmly. Clone size is shown for a subset of rows, as once, few, many or a class of expanded clone.

clone size	D gene	V gene	J gene	CDR3 DNA	CDR3 protein
few	-	TRBV6-2/TRBV6-3	TRBJ2-3	TGTGCCAGCAGCTCCAGCGGGGACATCACAGATACGCAGTATTTT	CASSSSGDITDTQYF
-	TRBD1	TRBV4-2	TRBJ1-5	TGTGCCAGCAGCCAAGGGACAGGTGTGGCGAGCAATCAGCCCCAGCATTTT	CASSQGTGVASNQPQHF
-	-	TRBV18	TRBJ2-2	TGTGCCAGCTCCCCCACGGGAGTGGCGAACACCGGGGAGCTGTTTTTT	CASSPTGVANTGELFF
few	-	TRBV4-1	TRBJ2-7	TGCGCCAGCAGCCAAGACAGGTCTCCGGGGGAGCAGTACTTC	CASSQDRSPGEQYF
-	-	TRBV2	TRBJ1-1	TGTGCCAGCAGTGAGAGTAGGGACGAGGGTAACACTGAAGCTTTCTTT	CASSESRDEGNTEAFF
-	TRBD2	TRBV9	TRBJ2-5	TGTGCCAGCGGACTAGCGAGTGGATCAGAGACCCAGTACTTC	CASGLASGSETQYF
few	-	TRBV12-3/TRBV12-4	TRBJ1-1	TGTGCCAGCGGTTTACCACAGCCCCGCGACACTGAAGCTTTCTTT	CASGLPQPRDTEAFF
few	TRBD2	TRBV12-3/TRBV12-4	TRBJ2-1	TGTGCCAGCACACTAGCGGGGGGCCTAGTTGAGCAGTTCTTC	CASTLAGGLVEQFF
-	TRBD1	TRBV5-6	TRBJ2-7	TGTGCCAGCAGCTCCCGGGACAGGGGTTCCTACGAGCAGTACTTC	CASSSRDRGSYEQYF
few	TRBD1	TRBV7-8	TRBJ1-1	TGTGCCAGCAGCAACCGGGACAGGCTTATGAACACTGAAGCTTTCTTT	CASSNRDRLMNTEAFF
-	TRBD1	TRBV28	TRBJ1-2	TGTGCCAGCAGTTTATTGGGACAGACTAACTATGGCTACACCTTC	CASSLLGQTNYGYTF
many	TRBD2	TRBV7-2	TRBJ2-1	TGTGCCAGCAGCGGAGGGACTAGCGGGAGTCTAAATGAGCAGTTCTTC	CASSGGTSGSLNEQFF
-	-	TRBV12-3/TRBV12-4	TRBJ2-1	TGTGCCAGCAGTCTCCGACTTGGCGGGATTGAGCAGTTCTTC	CASSLRLGGIEQFF
few	TRBD1	TRBV28	TRBJ1-6	TGTGCCAGCAGTTCCCTTAGAGACAGGGCCAGCATCACACCCCTCCACTTT	CASSSLRDRASITPLHF
few	-	TRBV28	TRBJ2-1	TGTGCCAGCAGTGACTGGTTTGAGCAGTTCTTC	CASSDWFEQFF
-	-	TRBV6-2/TRBV6-3	TRBJ2-7	TGTGCCAGCAGCTCCCTTAACGAGCAGTACTTC	CASSSLNEQYF
few	TRBD2	TRBV4-3	TRBJ2-1	TGCGCCAGCAGCCAAGGGACTAGCGGGGGGAAAGGGGCCTACAATGAGCAGTTCTTC	CASSQGTSGGKGAYNEQFF
-	TRBD1	TRBV7-9	TRBJ1-2	TGTGCCAGCAGCTTCGCCGGACAGGCCCACTATGGCTACACCTTC	CASSFAGQAHYGYTF
-	-	TRBV19	TRBJ2-1	TGTGCCAGTACACGGGCCCCCCACAATGAGCAGTTCTTC	CASTRAPHNEQFF
-	-	TRBV5-1	TRBJ1-4	TGCGCCAGCAGGGACACTGCTAATGAAAAACTGTTTTTT	CASRDTANEKLFF
many	-	TRBV7-2	TRBJ2-7	TGTGCCAGCAGCCGGAGCGGCCGTGGGGAGCAGTACTTC	CASSRSGRGEQYF
-	-	TRBV6-5	TRBJ1-1	TGTGCCAGCAGTTACTTCAGGGAAATGAACACTGAAGCTTTCTTT	CASSYFREMNTEAFF
few	-	TRBV7-2	TRBJ2-6	TGTGCCAGCACTCGAGGGGGGACTGGGGCCAACGTCCTGACTTTC	CASTRGGTGANVLTF
few	-	TRBV5-8	TRBJ2-5	TGTGCCAGCGACGGTTGGGTTCAGGGGGAGACCCAGTACTTC	CASDGWVQGETQYF
few	-	TRBV6-2/TRBV6-3	TRBJ2-5	TGTGCCAGCAGTTACCCGCAAGCGGCCCAGTACTTC	CASSYPQAAQYF
few	-	TRBV30	TRBJ2-2	TGTGCCTGGAGTCCAGGAGGTACCGGGGAGCTGTTTTTT	CAWSPGGTGELFF
many	TRBD1	TRBV28	TRBJ2-6	TGTGCCAGCACCTTACGGACAGGGTCCTCTGGGGCCAACGTCCTGACTTTC	CASTLRTGSSGANVLTF
-	-	TRBV7-9	TRBJ2-1	TGTGCCAGCAGCTCACCCCGGGCCGGTGAGCAGTTCTTC	CASSSPRAGEQFF
many	-	TRBV7-2	TRBJ1-5	TGTGCCAGCAGCTTATTGCGCAGAGGGGCCGATTATAGCAATCAGCCCCAGCATTTT	CASSLLRRGADYSNQPQHF